This TCR beta chain was obtained from a study of blood T cell repertoires in COVID-19. Study background: COVID-19 samples, acute and convalescent, were from the United States, Italy and Spain.

CDR1 MNHEY and CDR2 SVGAGI come from the germline V gene. The CDR3 is 16 amino acids. V shed 0 bases, J shed 1 base, and the junction held 4 bases outside the gene matches. Adults between roughly 18 and 89 years of age took part from about 24 US areas. Grouping used clinical history reported by participants in a survey and questionnaire. The authors' processing: Reference gene primer amplification yielded estimated nucleated cell counts. Generated by immunoSEQ multiplex PCR, the TCRdb table keeps only in-frame clones and is missing some. From that table come the V and J calls and clone size; the DNA was used to work out D and trimming. The table records a few hundred thousand clones, roughly 85% of them present only once.

The sequencing input was PBMCs or T cells enriched from blood (not recorded which). The sequence came from a woman aged 40 to 50 with acute COVID-19. The gene calls are TRBV6-5 and TRBJ1-2; 8 nucleotides agree with TRBD1. In DNA form, the CDR3 reads TGTGCCAGCAGTTACTCGGGGACAGGTTTTAACTATGGCTACACCTTC. Translation: CASSYSGTGFNYGYTF.